Presented here are 16 T cell receptor beta chains from one specimen sequenced in a study of blood T cell repertoires in COVID-19 (TCRdb year 2020). Library method: the immunoSEQ multiplex PCR assay. Sourced from immuneACCESS, this table was stored by TCRdb with only in-frame sequences that have V and J called. A share of the clones is absent; for the studies checked, an unresolved V gene accounts for under half, and the remainder has no known explanation. For this sample there are 410,000 or so clones; approximately 90% appear just once. The ten largest clones capture around 1.5% of the sample. The specimen sequenced was peripheral blood. These receptors all come from a woman between 35 and 50 years old with COVID-19, enrolled during active disease.

The rearrangement links TRBV27 to TRBJ1-2; a weak D match, TRBD1 (6 bases). Per the germline V gene, CDR1 is MNHEY and CDR2 is SMNVEV (reference sequence). CDR3 length: 14 amino acids. V was trimmed by 2 bases and J by 4 bases, leaving 11 bases between them. CDR3 region: CASSLGQGRYGYTF. The CDR3 DNA reads TGTGCCAGCAGTTTAGGGCAGGGGCGCTATGGCTACACCTTC.

This sequence joins TRBV19 and TRBJ1-2; D call uncertain. V lost 4 bases and J 4 bases, leaving 19 bases between the germline ends. This CDR3 has 16 residues. Germline-derived CDR1 and CDR2 are LNHDA and SQIVND (reference sequence). CDR3 sequence reads: CASSTARTGGSYGYTF. CDR3 in DNA: TGTGCCAGTAGTACTGCACGGACTGGAGGGAGCTATGGCTACACCTTC.

The chain links TRBV20-1 to TRBJ2-1; TRBD2 matches at 14 bases. Germline V gene data show CDR1 as DFQATT and CDR2 as SNEGSKA (reference sequence). The CDR3 is 19 amino acids. V dropped 3 bases and J dropped 9; count of bases not matched to a gene: 19. Here the CDR3 reads CSASSARLAGGYGYGEQFF. The CDR3 nucleotides are TGCAGTGCTAGTTCAGCTCGACTAGCGGGAGGGTATGGTTATGGTGAGCAGTTCTTC.

This chain connects TRBV5-6 to TRBJ2-7; the D gene is possibly TRBD1 (6 bases). The CDR3 is 15 residues long. CDR1 SGHDT and CDR2 YYEEEE come from the germline V gene. V dropped 1 base and J dropped 6 bases, with 17 bases sitting between them. Written as DNA, the CDR3 is TGTGCCAGCAGCTTGCGCGGCCTACAGGGTGGCGAGCAGTACTTC. Its protein product is CASSLRGLQGGEQYF.

This chain uses TRBV28 with TRBJ1-5; 8 bases are shared with TRBD1. With 6 bases clipped from V and 1 base from J, the junction kept 5 bases outside the gene matches. The CDR3 runs 15 residues. Germline lookup yields CDR1 MDHEN and CDR2 SYDVKM. Here the CDR3 DNA reads TGTGCCAGCAGCTCTCGACAGGGGAGCAATCAGCCCCAGCATTTT. It yields the protein CASSSRQGSNQPQHF.

This chain joins TRBV30 and TRBJ2-6, with D perhaps TRBD1 (6 bases). This CDR3 spans 17 amino acids. Germline V gene sequence: CDR1 GTSNPN, CDR2 SVGIG (reference sequence). Deletions cut 7 bases from V and 0 bases from J, with 19 bases between. The CDR3 spells CALTRGASISGANVLTF. As DNA, the CDR3 is TGTGCCTTGACCAGGGGCGCTTCTATCTCTGGGGCCAACGTCCTGACTTTC.

In this sample, this clone turned up a few times. V and J are TRBV9 and TRBJ2-7, with TRBD1 matching over 9 bases. Germline V CDR1 and CDR2: SGDLS, YYNGEE. J lost 2 bases, V lost 0 bases, and 6 bases had no gene match. This CDR3 spans 16 amino acids. The CDR3 DNA reads TGTGCCAGCAGCGTAGGATCGGACAGGGGCCCCTACGAGCAGTACTTC. Its translation is CASSVGSDRGPYEQYF.

This chain joins TRBV7-2 and TRBJ1-1, with 8 bases identical to TRBD1. CDR3 size: 13 residues. Trimming removed 2 bases from V and 12 bases from J; junction bases left unmatched: 8. CDR1 and CDR2 from the germline V gene are SGHTA and FQGNSA. CDR3 DNA: TGTGCCAGCAGCTTACGGGGACAGGCCCGTACTTTCTTT. This codes for CASSLRGQARTFF.

V usage is TRBV3-1 (or the pseudogene TRBV3-2) and J usage is TRBJ2-7; 14 positions match TRBD2. The germline V gene encodes CDR1 LGHDT and CDR2 YNNKEL (reference sequence). The CDR3 sequence is 16 residues long. The trim removed 4 bases at V and 5 bases at J, leaving 7 bases unmatched. The CDR3 region has the DNA TGTGCCAGCAGCCTCCTCGGACTAGCGGGGGGACACGAGCAGTACTTC. This translates into CASSLLGLAGGHEQYF.

The gene calls are TRBV18 and TRBJ2-3; 9 bases agree with TRBD2. Germline V gene sequence: CDR1 KGHSH, CDR2 LQKENI. The V segment lost 10 bases and the J segment 2 bases; nucleotides outside the gene matches: 4. This CDR3 is 13 amino acids long. As DNA, the CDR3 is TGTGCCACTCTAGCGGGGCTCACAGATACGCAGTATTTT. Amino acid sequence: CATLAGLTDTQYF.

The chain uses TRBV28 and TRBJ2-2, with 9 bases matching TRBD2. Trimming cost V 2 bases and J 5 bases; bases outside gene matches: 6. CDR3 size: 16 residues. Germline values: CDR1 MDHEN, CDR2 SYDVKM. CDR3 in amino acids: CASSLRAGGETGELFF. The CDR3 nucleotides read TGTGCCAGCAGTTTAAGGGCGGGAGGGGAGACCGGGGAGCTGTTTTTT.

This chain connects TRBV11-2 to TRBJ1-3; possibly TRBD1 for D (5 bases). With 5 bases removed from V and 8 bases from J, the gap between germline ends came to 13 bases. In germline, CDR1 is SGHAT, CDR2 FQNNGV. CDR3 size: 13 residues. The CDR3 DNA reads as TGTGCCAGCAGCAGAGTCGGGGGATACACCATATATTTT. This codes for CASSRVGGYTIYF.

V and J are TRBV5-1 and TRBJ2-4; the match to TRBD1 covers 10 bases. Per germline, CDR1 SGHRS and CDR2 YFSETQ. Germline trimming cut 4 bases from V and 0 bases from J; bases unmatched to any gene: 7. This CDR3 contains 17 residues. CDR3 amino acids: CASSPDRGRLAKNIQYF. The DNA for the CDR3 is TGCGCCAGCAGCCCTGACAGGGGGCGCTTAGCCAAAAACATTCAGTACTTC.

The rearrangement joins TRBV7-2 to TRBJ1-3, with a tentative D call TRBD1 (6 bases). The CDR3 runs to 14 residues. Trimming removed 1 base from V and 4 bases from J, with 8 bases in between. CDR1 is SGHTA, CDR2 FQGNSA, per germline. CDR3: CASSLGDRGNTIYF. In nucleotides, the CDR3 is TGTGCCAGCAGCTTAGGCGACAGGGGAAACACCATATATTTT.

The chain uses TRBV28 and TRBJ1-4, with a tentative D call TRBD1 (5 bases). In germline, CDR1 is MDHEN, CDR2 SYDVKM. V was pared by 2 bases and J by 7 bases, with 17 bases between. The CDR3 length is 16 residues. The DNA for the CDR3 is TGTGCCAGCAGTTTAAATGGTCCGGGGGTTGCTGAAAAACTGTTTTTT. This gives the protein CASSLNGPGVAEKLFF.

The V and J genes are TRBV27 and TRBJ2-3; TRBD1 aligns across 8 bases. Per the germline V gene, CDR1 is MNHEY and CDR2 is SMNVEV (reference sequence). The CDR3 has 16 residues. V lost 3 bases to trimming and J lost 2 bases; unmatched junction nucleotides: 7. DNA of the CDR3: TGTGCCAGCAGTTTTCAGGGGGCCTCCACCACAGATACGCAGTATTTT. This codes for CASSFQGASTTDTQYF.